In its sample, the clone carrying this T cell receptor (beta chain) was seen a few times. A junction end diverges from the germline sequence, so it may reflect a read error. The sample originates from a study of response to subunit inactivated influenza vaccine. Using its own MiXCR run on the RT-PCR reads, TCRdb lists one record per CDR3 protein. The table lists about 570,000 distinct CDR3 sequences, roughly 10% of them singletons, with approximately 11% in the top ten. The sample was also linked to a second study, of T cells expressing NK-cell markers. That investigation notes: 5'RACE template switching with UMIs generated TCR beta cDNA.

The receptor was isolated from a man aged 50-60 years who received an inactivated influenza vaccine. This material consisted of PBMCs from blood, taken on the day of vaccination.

CDR3 protein: CASSLGSSGNEQFF. The CDR3 DNA is TGTGCTAGCAGCTTAGGAAGTAGCGGGAATGAGCAGTTCTTC. V and J are TRBV7-7 and TRBJ2-1, with 7 bases aligning to TRBD2. CDR1 and CDR2 from the germline V gene are SSHAT and FNYEAQ (reference sequence). The CDR3 consists of 14 residues. The full variable domain, with the rest looked up from reference TRBV7-7 and TRBJ2-1, is GAGVSQSPRYKVTKRGQDVTLRCDPISSHATLYWYQQALGQGPEFLTYFNYEAQPDKSGLPSDRFSAERPEGSISTLTIQRTEQRDSAMYRCASSLGSSGNEQFFGPGTRLTVL.